Reported below is one T cell receptor (beta chain). What it binds is not known. This sample is part of a study of chemoradiotherapy in HPV16-positive cancers. Study-wide background: A couple of HPV16-positive patients' cells yielded candidate HPV-specific clones and common motifs. Study-wide findings and caveats: In HPV16-positive patients, HPV-responsive T-cell expansion tracked better recurrence-free survival. Candidate HPV-specific clones and E7-related TCR motifs grew in tumor during treatment.

Samples were taken several times over chemoradiotherapy. Data came from immunoSEQ multiplex PCR; TCRdb stores just in-frame clones and leaves some out. The table has 4,500 or so clones, 55% to 80% seen once. The length of the CDR3 is 15 residues. The germline V gene encodes CDR1 SGHTA and CDR2 FQGNSA. V was trimmed by 2 bases and J by 1 base, leaving 10 bases between them. The V call is TRBV7-2, the J call TRBJ2-3, with D perhaps TRBD2 (6 bases). The receptor's source is a human donor with HPV-associated anogenital cancer. Sequencing was performed on tumor tissue, taken from a patient who underwent chemoradiotherapy. CDR3 in amino acids: CASSLKGLRTDTQYF. DNA of the CDR3: TGTGCCAGCAGCTTAAAGGGACTCCGCACAGATACGCAGTATTTT.